Shown below are 4 T cell receptor beta chains from a single sample sequenced in a study of read filtering for tumor transcriptome and immune sequencing. From 350 to 500 ng of RNA, a library with molecular barcoded alpha/delta and beta/gamma adaptors was made. TCRdb independently ran MiXCR on the reads; one entry per CDR3 protein. The table lists about 86,000 distinct CDR3 sequences, about 12% of them singletons. The sequencing sample was made of a population of CD138-negative cells sorted from bone marrow. Source of these receptors: a donor over 35 with multiple myeloma.

This clonotype was seen many times. The V and J genes are TRBV2 and TRBJ1-6, with 7 bases fitting TRBD1. V gave up 6 bases and J gave up 7 bases; unmatched junction bases: 9. The CDR3 spans 15 residues. Germline CDR1 SNHLY, CDR2 FYNNEI. The CDR3 DNA is TGTGCCAGCAGGCTCTTGGGGACAGACAATTCACCCCTCCACTTT. This gives the protein CASRLLGTDNSPLHF.

The chain recombines TRBV15 with TRBJ1-5, with D possibly being TRBD1 (6 bases). The CDR3 totals 15 residues. From germline, CDR1 is LNHNV and CDR2 YYDKDF (reference sequence). The V gene lost 0 bases and the J gene lost 13 bases, with 19 bases spanning the gap. The CDR3 region is CATSRDQVDRYAQHF. CDR3 in DNA: TGTGCCACCAGCAGAGATCAGGTGGACAGATATGCACAGCATTTT.

In this sample, this clonotype turned up many times. The CDR3 is CASSLEGQGSTEAFF. The DNA for the CDR3 is TGCGCCAGCAGCTTGGAGGGACAGGGGAGCACTGAAGCTTTCTTT. J is TRBJ1-1 and V is TRBV5-1; 10 bases align to TRBD1. The CDR3 totals 15 residues. V shed 0 bases and J 4 bases; nucleotides not matched to a gene: 3. CDR1 is SGHRS, CDR2 YFSETQ, per germline.

In this sample, this clonotype turned up a few times. The chain recombines TRBV30 with TRBJ1-1, with D possibly being TRBD1 (6 bases). Trimming removed 5 bases from V and 5 bases from J, with 9 bases in between. The germline CDR1 and CDR2 sequences are GTSNPN and SVGIG (reference sequence). The CDR3 extends over 11 amino acids. CDR3 DNA: TGTGCCTGGGTTGGACAGACTGAAGCTTTCTTT. Protein product: CAWVGQTEAFF.